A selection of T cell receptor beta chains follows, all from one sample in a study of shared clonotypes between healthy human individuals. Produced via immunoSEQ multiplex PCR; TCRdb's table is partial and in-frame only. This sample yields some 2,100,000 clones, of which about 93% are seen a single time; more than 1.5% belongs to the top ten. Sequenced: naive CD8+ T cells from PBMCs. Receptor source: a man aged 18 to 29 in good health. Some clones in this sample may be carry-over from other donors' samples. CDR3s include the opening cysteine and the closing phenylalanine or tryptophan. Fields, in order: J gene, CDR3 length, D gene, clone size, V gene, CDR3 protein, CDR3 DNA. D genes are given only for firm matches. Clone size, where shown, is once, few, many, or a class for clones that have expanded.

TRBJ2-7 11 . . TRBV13 CASSSRYEQYF TGTGCCAGCAGCTCTAGATACGAGCAGTACTTC
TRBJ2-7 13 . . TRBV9 CASSVGVSVKQYF TGTGCCAGCAGCGTAGGGGTGTCTGTCAAGCAGTACTTC
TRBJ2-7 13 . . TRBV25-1 CATEGWSSYEQYF TGTGCCACCGAGGGGTGGAGCTCCTACGAGCAGTACTTC
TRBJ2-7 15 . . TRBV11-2 CASSLGRGQIYEQYF TGTGCCAGCAGCTTAGGGCGGGGACAGATCTACGAGCAGTACTTC
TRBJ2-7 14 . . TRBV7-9 CASSSATDPYEQYF TGTGCCAGCAGCTCAGCGACAGACCCCTACGAGCAGTACTTC
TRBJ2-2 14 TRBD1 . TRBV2 CASSGQGNTGELFF TGTGCCAGCAGTGGACAGGGGAACACCGGGGAGCTGTTTTTT
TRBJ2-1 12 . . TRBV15 CATSGGSNEQFF TGTGCCACCAGTGGTGGGAGCAATGAGCAGTTCTTC
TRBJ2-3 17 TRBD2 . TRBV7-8 CASSLVRLAGEWDTQYF TGTGCCAGCAGCTTAGTAAGGCTAGCGGGAGAGTGGGATACGCAGTATTTT
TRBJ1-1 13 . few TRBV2 CASSEAGNTEAFF TGTGCCAGCAGTGAAGCTGGGAACACTGAAGCTTTCTTT
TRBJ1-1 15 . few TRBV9 CASSGGTVMNTEAFF TGTGCCAGCAGCGGAGGGACGGTCATGAACACTGAAGCTTTCTTT
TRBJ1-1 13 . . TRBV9 CASRSEVDTEAFF TGTGCCAGCAGGTCGGAGGTTGACACTGAAGCTTTCTTT
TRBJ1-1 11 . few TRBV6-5 CASSPGLGAFF TGTGCCAGCAGCCCGGGACTTGGGGCTTTCTTT
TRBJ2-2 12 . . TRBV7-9 CASSFPAGELFF TGTGCCAGCAGCTTTCCTGCCGGGGAGCTGTTTTTT
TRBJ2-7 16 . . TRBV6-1 CASSEPRGSPLYEQYF TGTGCCAGCAGTGAACCCCGGGGCAGCCCTCTCTACGAGCAGTACTTC
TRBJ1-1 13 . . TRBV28 CASSLGGNTEAFF TGTGCCAGCAGTTTAGGGGGAAACACTGAAGCTTTCTTT
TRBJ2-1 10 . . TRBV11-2 CASSYNEQFF TGTGCCAGCAGTTACAATGAGCAGTTCTTC
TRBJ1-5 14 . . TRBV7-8 CASSSAEYNQPQHF TGTGCCAGCAGCTCCGCAGAATACAATCAGCCCCAGCATTTT
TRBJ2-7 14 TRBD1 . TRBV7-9 CASTTGTGDDEQYF TGTGCCAGCACCACCGGGACAGGGGACGACGAGCAGTACTTC
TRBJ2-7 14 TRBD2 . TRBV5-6 CASSLDGGAYEQYF TGTGCCAGCAGCTTGGATGGGGGGGCCTACGAGCAGTACTTC
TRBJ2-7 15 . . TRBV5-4 CASSPTGAGRYEQYF TGTGCCAGCAGCCCTACGGGGGCAGGGCGGTACGAGCAGTACTTC
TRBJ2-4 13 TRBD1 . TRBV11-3 CASSHDRGAIQYF TGTGCCAGCAGCCACGACAGGGGGGCCATTCAGTACTTC
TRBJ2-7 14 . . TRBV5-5 CASSDHPGGWEQYF TGTGCCAGCAGCGACCATCCGGGGGGCTGGGAGCAGTACTTC
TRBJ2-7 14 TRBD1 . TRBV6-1 CASSDRTGSYEQYF TGTGCCAGCAGTGACCGGACAGGGTCCTACGAGCAGTACTTC
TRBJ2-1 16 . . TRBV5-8 CASSLTTGGDYNEQFF TGTGCCAGCAGCTTGACAACCGGGGGAGACTACAATGAGCAGTTCTTC
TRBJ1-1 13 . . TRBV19 CASSIGWNTEAFF TGTGCCAGTAGTATAGGGTGGAACACTGAAGCTTTCTTT
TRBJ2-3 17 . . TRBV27 CASGPGAGQTSTDTQYF TGTGCCAGCGGCCCTGGGGCGGGACAGACTAGCACAGATACGCAGTATTTT
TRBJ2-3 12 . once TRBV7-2 CASRLLTDTQYF TGTGCCAGCAGACTTCTCACAGATACGCAGTATTTT
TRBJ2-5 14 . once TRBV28 CASSRRGYAETQYF TGTGCCAGCAGTCGTAGGGGGTATGCAGAGACCCAGTACTTC
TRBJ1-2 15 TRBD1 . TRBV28 CASSLAGGTLYGYTF TGTGCCAGCAGTTTGGCAGGGGGCACACTCTATGGCTACACCTTC
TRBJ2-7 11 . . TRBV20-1 CSARIGTEQYF TGCAGTGCTAGAATTGGAACCGAGCAGTACTTC